The entry below gives a single T cell receptor (beta chain) sequence along with its context. The antigen it binds to is not known. No base-level quality is on record; no much larger clone is a single base apart. The same CDR3 can be traced to other DNA sequences in this sample. These data come from a study of T cell responses to AZD1222 COVID-19 vaccine (dated by TCRdb to the early 2020s). Describing the broader study: AZD1222 recipients given second doses at about 4 weeks or at about 12 weeks were pooled, since spike-specific TCR depth and breadth were not found to differ between the two schedules. A total of 230 to 250 trial participants underwent TCR sequencing, of whom about 210 received two doses of AZD1222 and approximately 25 received two doses of the MenACWY control vaccine. Trial participants were enrolled into age subgroups of 18-55, 56-69 and 70-plus years, which contained roughly 150, 30 and 60 TCR-sequenced participants, respectively.

The germline V gene sets CDR1 to SGHRS and CDR2 to YFSETQ. V drops 3 bases and J drops 2 bases, leaving 11 bases in between. The CDR3 goes from the cysteine to the phenylalanine over 14 residues. This entry keeps only the CDR3 DNA: 42 bases, framed from base 1. The CDR3 regions of human TCRbeta chains were analyzed by immunosequencing. In the paper's pipeline: TCRs in the repertoires were compared against a reference library of SARS-CoV-2-specific TCRs that had been generated with the MIRA antigen-specificity platform. Breadth was defined as the fraction of unique TCRs that were SARS-CoV-2-associated. Depth was defined as the fraction of total T cells that were SARS-CoV-2-associated. Using the MIRA data, every spike-specific TCR was mapped to the spike region that the TCR reacted to and assigned to either a CD4 or a CD8 class. Log10-transformed breadth and depth values were compared by one-way ANOVA with Sidak's multiple comparisons tests. TCRdb took over this immuneACCESS table, retaining in-frame rearrangements with V and J assigned. Such tables are incomplete; in checked studies, under half of the missing clones stem from an unresolved V gene, and the remainder is unexplained. The D gene and trimming were derived from the DNA, and the V and J assignments and clone size from that table. The sample contains more than 150,000 clones, just over 90% of them found a single time. The ten top clones hold nearly 1% of the sample.

The time point label of this sample denotes: baseline before first vaccination. Samples from vaccinated people were obtained from the UK trials COV001 and COV002, which included a single-blind randomized controlled phase 2/3 trial of AZD1222 (ChAdOx1 nCoV-19) in healthy adults. For TCRbeta chain sequencing, PBMC samples from trial participants were taken at day 0 and at day 28 after the second dose. The full study reports these points: Conclusions about previously exposed vaccinees are limited because only 5 or 6 AZD1222 recipients were SARS-CoV-2 seropositive at baseline. Participants were mostly white British and included more females than males, and it was suggested by the authors that clonal diversity may have been underestimated. The whole spike protein was spanned by vaccine-associated CD4 TCRs, and dominant responses were seen in regions 160-218 and 743-854. In the small 56-69-year group, the increase in depth fell short of significance, most likely because of low power. After two AZD1222 doses, both the breadth and the depth of spike-specific TCRs were significantly higher than at day 0 and than in MenACWY recipients. Epitopes outside the regions mutated in the B.1.351 and B.1.1.7 variants were reportedly recognized by nearly half of the unique spike-specific TCRs. Because no samples from the day 14 peak response were available, repertoires could be characterized only after the peak T cell response.

Sequenced here: peripheral blood, sampled on day 0 of AZD1222 vaccination. The sequence came from an adult in good health. The chain joins TRBV5-1 to TRBJ1-1; a tentative D call is TRBD1 (5 bases match). DNA sequence: TGCGCCAGCAGCTCGGGGACGGGAAACACTGAAGCTTTCTTT. Translated, this is CASSSGTGNTEAFF.